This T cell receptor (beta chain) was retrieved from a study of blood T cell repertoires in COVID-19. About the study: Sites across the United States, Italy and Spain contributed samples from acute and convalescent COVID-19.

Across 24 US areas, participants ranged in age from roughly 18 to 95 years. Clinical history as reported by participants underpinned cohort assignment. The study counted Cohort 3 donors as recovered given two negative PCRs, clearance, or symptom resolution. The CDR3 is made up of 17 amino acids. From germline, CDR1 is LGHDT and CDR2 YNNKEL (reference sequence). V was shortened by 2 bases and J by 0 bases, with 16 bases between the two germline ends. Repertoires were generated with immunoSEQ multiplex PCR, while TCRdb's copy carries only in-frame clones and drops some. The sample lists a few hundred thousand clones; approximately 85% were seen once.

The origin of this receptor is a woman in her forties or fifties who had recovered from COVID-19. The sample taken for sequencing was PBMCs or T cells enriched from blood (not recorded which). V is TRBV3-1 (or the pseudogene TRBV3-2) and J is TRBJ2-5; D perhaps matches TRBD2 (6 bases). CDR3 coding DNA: TGTGCCAGCAGCCAATTCGGGTTTAGCGGAGACCAAGAGACCCAGTACTTC. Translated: CASSQFGFSGDQETQYF.